The T cell receptor (beta chain) described here comes from a study of graft-versus-host responses after intestinal transplantation. Overall study findings and caveats: Peak levels of circulating GvH clones tracked with early post-transplant HvG declines.

Generated by immunoSEQ multiplex PCR, the TCRdb table keeps only in-frame clones and is missing some. The table records approximately 89,000 clones, 85% to 95% of them present only once. With respect to this clone: Its antigen is not identified.

The sequences come from unstimulated CD8+ T cells sorted from spleen or lymph node cells, collected before transplant. The receptor comes from a human donor who was the organ donor for an intestinal transplant.

CDR3 protein: CASSPLVSYEQYF. CDR3 sequence (DNA): TGTGCCAGCAGTCCGTTAGTTTCCTACGAGCAGTACTTC. The rearrangement uses TRBV7-8 and TRBJ2-7; D is uncertain. Deletions cut 6 bases from V and 1 base from J, with 10 bases between. CDR3 size: 13 residues. In germline, CDR1 is SGHVS, CDR2 FQNEAQ.